Here is one T cell receptor beta chain with its context. Using immunoSEQ multiplex PCR, the repertoire was profiled, and TCRdb retains in-frame clones only, with some absent. The data hold about 58,000 clones, with 70% to 80% observed a single time. CDR1 is SGHVS and CDR2 is FNYEAQ in the germline V gene. The CDR3 sequence is 16 residues long. With V trimmed by 0 bases and J by 9 bases, 11 bases remained unmatched. This sample was included in a study of early stage breast cancer tumors. The chain links TRBV7-6 to TRBJ2-1; 7 nucleotides line up with TRBD1. This TCR was sampled from a person aged 25 to 39 with breast cancer. The specimen was blood. CDR3 bases: TGTGCCAGCAGCTTAGCGATTACAGGGGCGAATGGTGAGCAGTTCTTC. It encodes CASSLAITGANGEQFF.